This T cell receptor (beta chain) was observed in a study of T cells in Graves' hyperthyroidism and ophthalmopathy. The hyperthyroidism patients had all been newly diagnosed, and their disease duration was under 2 months. Their ages ranged from 18 to 65 years. Germline V CDR1 and CDR2: SGHAT, FQNNGV. This CDR3 comprises 15 residues. As concerns this clonotype: A junction boundary mismatches the germline segment, possibly from a read error.

The source material, RNA transcripts, was used to amplify TCR beta CDR3 regions. A set of HTBI primers served as the primers for a first-round RT-PCR of the TCR CDR3. MiXCR, run by TCRdb on the multiplex PCR reads, gives a single entry per CDR3 protein. The sample shows a few hundred thousand distinct CDR3 sequences, just under 25% of them seen only once. The J gene is TRBJ1-2, the V gene TRBV11-2; weak D call: TRBD1 (5 bases). The sequence was obtained from a man between 45 and 60 years old with Graves' hyperthyroidism. The sample was blood. DNA for the CDR3: TGTGCCAGCAGCTTAGATCTGACAGCCATCTATGGTTACACCTTC. It yields the protein CASSLDLTAIYGYTF.